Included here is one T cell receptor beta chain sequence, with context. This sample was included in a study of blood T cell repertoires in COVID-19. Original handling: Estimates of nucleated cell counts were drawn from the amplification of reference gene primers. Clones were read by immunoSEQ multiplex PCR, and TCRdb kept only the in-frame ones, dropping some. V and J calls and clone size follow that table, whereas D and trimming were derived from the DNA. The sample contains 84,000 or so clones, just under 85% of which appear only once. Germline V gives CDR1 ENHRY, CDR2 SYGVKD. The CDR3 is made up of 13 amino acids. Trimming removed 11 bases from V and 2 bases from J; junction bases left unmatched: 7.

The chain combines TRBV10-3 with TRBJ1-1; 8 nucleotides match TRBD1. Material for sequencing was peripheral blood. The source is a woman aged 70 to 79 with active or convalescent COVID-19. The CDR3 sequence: CAATGGPNTEAFF. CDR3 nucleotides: TGTGCCGCCACAGGGGGTCCTAACACTGAAGCTTTCTTT.